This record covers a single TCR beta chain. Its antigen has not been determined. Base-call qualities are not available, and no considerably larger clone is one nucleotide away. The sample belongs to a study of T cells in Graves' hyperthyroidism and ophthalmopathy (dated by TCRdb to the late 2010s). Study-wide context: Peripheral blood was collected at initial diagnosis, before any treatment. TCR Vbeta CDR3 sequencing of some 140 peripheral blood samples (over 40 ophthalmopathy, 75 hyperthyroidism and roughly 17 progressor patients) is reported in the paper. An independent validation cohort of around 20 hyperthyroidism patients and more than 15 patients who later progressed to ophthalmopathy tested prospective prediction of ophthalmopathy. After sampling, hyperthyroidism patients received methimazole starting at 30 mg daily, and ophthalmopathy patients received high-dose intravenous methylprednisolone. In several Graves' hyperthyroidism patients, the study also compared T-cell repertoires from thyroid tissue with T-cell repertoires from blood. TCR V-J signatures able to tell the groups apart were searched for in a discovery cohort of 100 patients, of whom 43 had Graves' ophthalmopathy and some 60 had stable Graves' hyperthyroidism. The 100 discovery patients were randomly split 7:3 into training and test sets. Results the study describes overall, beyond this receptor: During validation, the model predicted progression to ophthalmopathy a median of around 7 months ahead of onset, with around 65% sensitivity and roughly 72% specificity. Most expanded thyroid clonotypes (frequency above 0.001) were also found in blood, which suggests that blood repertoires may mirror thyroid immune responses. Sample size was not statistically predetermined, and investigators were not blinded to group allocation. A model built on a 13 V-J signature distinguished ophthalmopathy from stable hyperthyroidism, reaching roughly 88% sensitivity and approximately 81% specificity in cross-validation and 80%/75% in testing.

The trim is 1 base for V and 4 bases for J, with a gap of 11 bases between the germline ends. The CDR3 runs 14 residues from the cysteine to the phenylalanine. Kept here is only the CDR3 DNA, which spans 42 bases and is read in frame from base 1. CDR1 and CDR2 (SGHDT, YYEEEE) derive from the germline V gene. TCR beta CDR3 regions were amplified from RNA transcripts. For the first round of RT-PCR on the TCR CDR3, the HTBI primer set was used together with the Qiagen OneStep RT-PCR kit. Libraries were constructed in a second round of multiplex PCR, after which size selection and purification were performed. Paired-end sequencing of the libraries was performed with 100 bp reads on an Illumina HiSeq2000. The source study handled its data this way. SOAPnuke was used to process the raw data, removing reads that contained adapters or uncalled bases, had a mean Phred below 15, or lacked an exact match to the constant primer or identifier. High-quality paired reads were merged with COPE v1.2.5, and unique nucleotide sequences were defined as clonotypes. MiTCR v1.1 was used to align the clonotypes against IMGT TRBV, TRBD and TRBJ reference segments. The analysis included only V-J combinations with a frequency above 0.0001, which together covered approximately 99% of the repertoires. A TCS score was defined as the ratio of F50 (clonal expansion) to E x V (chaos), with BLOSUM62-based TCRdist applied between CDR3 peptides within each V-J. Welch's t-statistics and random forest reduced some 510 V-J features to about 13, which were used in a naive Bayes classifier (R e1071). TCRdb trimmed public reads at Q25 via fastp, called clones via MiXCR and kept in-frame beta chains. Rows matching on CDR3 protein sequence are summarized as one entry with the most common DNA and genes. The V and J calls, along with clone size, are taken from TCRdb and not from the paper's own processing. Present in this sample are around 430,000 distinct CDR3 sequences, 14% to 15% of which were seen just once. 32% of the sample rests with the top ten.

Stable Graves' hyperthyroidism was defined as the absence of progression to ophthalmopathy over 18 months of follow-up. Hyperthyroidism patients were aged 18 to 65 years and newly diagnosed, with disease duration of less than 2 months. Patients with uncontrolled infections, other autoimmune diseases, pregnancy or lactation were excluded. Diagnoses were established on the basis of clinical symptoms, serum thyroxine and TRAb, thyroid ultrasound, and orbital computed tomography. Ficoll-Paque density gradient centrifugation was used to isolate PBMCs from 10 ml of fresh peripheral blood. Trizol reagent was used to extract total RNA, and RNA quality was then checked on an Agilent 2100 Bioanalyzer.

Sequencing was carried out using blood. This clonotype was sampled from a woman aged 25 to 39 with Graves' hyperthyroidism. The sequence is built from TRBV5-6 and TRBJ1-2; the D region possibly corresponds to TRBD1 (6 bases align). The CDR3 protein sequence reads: CASSLPGGVYGYTF. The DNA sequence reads TGTGCCAGCAGCTTGCCCGGGGGCGTCTATGGCTACACCTTC.